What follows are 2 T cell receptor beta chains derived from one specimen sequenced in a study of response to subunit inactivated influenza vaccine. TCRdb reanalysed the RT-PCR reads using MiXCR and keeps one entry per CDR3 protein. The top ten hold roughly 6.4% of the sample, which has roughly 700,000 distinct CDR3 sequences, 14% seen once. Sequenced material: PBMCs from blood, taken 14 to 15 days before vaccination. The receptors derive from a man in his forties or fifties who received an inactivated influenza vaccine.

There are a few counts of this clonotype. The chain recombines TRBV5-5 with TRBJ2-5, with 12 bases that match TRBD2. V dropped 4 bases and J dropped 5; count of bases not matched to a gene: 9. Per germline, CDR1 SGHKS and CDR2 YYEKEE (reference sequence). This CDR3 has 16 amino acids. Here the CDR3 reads CASSGLLAGGPETQYF. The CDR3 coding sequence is TGTGCCAGCAGCGGGCTGCTAGCGGGGGGGCCCGAGACCCAGTACTTC.

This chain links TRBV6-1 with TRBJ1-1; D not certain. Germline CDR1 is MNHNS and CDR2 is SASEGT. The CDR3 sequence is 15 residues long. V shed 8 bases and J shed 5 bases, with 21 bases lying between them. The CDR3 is CASFQVGRGRTEAFF. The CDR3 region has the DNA TGTGCCAGCTTCCAAGTAGGGCGCGGAAGAACTGAAGCTTTCTTT.